This T cell receptor (beta chain) was recorded in a study of blood T cell repertoires in COVID-19. Profiled with immunoSEQ multiplex PCR; TCRdb holds only in-frame clones, not every one. Among about 130,000 clones listed, 65% to 90% were seen once. CDR1 and CDR2 (germline): SGHTS, YDEGEE. Unmatched junction bases numbered 11, after V lost 5 bases and J lost 3 bases. The CDR3 sequence is 15 residues long. This chain uses TRBV5-8 with TRBJ2-7, with 7 bases that match TRBD1. The specimen sequenced was peripheral blood. The TCR sequence derives from a man at least 80 years old with active or convalescent COVID-19. This CDR3 reads CASRDRAFSFYEQYF. The DNA for the CDR3 is TGTGCCAGCAGAGACAGGGCTTTTTCGTTCTACGAGCAGTACTTC.